This entry describes one TCR beta chain. TCRdb's copy holds only in-frame clones and misses some; the assay was immunoSEQ multiplex PCR. The data hold about 74,000 clones, with about nine tenths observed a single time. This entry comes from a study of T cell changes during pregnancy in multiple sclerosis. CDR3 length: 15 amino acids. V shed 5 bases, J shed 8 bases, and the junction held 13 bases outside the gene matches. Germline V gene lookup returns CDR1 LNHDA and CDR2 SQIVND (reference sequence). The V call is TRBV19, the J call TRBJ1-2; TRBD1 agrees at 8 bases. Specimen: peripheral blood, collected before pregnancy. The TCR was taken from a female donor with multiple sclerosis, enrolled in a pregnancy study. CDR3 sequence: CASSEGLGDRKGYTF. CDR3 in DNA: TGTGCCAGTAGTGAGGGGCTGGGGGACAGGAAGGGCTACACCTTC.